This T cell receptor (beta chain) was captured by sequencing in a study of T-cell reconstitution after alpha-beta-depleted transplantation in children. This clonotype was detected many times. A TCRbeta library incorporating unique molecular identifiers was prepared. TCRdb recomputed calls from the PCR reads with MiXCR, one row per CDR3 protein. The sample has roughly 170,000 distinct CDR3 sequences, about 6.4% seen once. Germline CDR1 reads SGDLS; CDR2 reads YYNGEE. The length of the CDR3 is 14 residues. Unmatched junction bases numbered 7, after V lost 4 bases and J lost 4 bases. This TCR was sampled from a human donor who donated a stem cell graft to a child with Wiskott-Aldrich syndrome. Material: PBMCs from the stem cell graft donor, obtained from the stem cell graft. The rearrangement links TRBV9 to TRBJ1-2; 7 bases map to TRBD1. The CDR3 DNA sequence: TGTGCCAGCAGCCCCCGGGACAGTTCCTATGGCTACACCTTC. It yields the protein CASSPRDSSYGYTF.